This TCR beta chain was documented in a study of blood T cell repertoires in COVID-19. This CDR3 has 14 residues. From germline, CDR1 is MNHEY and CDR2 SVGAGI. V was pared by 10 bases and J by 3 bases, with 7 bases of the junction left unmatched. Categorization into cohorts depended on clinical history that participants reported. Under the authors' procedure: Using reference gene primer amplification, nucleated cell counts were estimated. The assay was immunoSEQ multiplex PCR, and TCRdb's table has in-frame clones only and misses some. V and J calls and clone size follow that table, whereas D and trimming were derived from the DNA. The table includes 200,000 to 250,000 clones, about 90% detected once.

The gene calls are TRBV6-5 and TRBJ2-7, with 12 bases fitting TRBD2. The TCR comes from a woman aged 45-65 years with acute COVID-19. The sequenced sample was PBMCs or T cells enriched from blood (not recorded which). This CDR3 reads CATASSGGGYEQYF. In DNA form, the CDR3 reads TGTGCCACCGCGTCTAGCGGGGGGGGCTACGAGCAGTACTTC.